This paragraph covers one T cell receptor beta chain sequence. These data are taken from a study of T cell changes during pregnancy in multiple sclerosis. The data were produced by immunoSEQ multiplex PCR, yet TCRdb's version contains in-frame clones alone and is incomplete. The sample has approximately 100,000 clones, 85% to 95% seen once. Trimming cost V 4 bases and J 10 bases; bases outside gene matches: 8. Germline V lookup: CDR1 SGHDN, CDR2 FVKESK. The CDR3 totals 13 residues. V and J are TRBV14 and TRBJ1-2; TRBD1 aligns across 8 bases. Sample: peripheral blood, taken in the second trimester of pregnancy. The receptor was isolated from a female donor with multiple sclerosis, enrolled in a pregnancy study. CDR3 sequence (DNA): TGTGCCAGCAGCCGTGGACAGGGAAGTCCCTACACCTTC. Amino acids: CASSRGQGSPYTF. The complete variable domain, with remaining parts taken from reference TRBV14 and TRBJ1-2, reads EAGVTQFPSHSVIEKGQTVTLRCDPISGHDNLYWYRRVMGKEIKFLLHFVKESKQDESGMPNNRFLAERTGGTYSTLKVQPAELEDSGVYFCASSRGQGSPYTFGSGTRLTVV.